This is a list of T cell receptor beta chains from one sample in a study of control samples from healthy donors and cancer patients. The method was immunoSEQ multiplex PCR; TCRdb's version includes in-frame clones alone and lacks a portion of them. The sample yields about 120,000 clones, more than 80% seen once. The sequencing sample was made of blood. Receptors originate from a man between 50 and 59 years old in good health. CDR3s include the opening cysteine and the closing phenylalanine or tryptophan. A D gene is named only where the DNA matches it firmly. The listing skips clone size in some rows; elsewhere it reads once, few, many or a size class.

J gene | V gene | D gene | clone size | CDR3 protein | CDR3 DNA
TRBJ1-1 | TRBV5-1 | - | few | CASGRQSPYEAFF | TGCGCCAGCGGACGACAGTCCCCTTATGAAGCTTTCTTT
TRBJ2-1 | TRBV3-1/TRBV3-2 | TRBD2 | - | CASSLRTSGEQFF | TGTGCCAGCAGCTTACGGACTAGCGGGGAGCAGTTCTTC
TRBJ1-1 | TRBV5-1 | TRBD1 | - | CASSRQGGDEAFF | TGCGCCAGCAGCAGACAGGGTGGGGATGAAGCTTTCTTT
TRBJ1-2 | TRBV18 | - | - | CASSGSNYGYTF | TGTGCCAGCTCGGGCAGTAACTATGGCTACACCTTC
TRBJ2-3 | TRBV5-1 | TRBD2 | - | CASSTGTSGGAVLSTDTQYF | TGCGCCAGCAGCACTGGGACTAGCGGGGGGGCCGTCCTTAGCACAGATACGCAGTATTTT
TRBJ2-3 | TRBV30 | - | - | CAWTPASTDTQYF | TGTGCCTGGACACCGGCCAGCACAGATACGCAGTATTTT
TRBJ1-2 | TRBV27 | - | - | CASSSTRRANYGYTF | TGTGCCAGCAGTTCGACCCGACGAGCTAACTATGGCTACACCTTC
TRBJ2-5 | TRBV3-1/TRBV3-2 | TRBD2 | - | CASSQSGVETQYF | TGTGCCAGCAGCCAAAGCGGGGTGGAGACCCAGTACTTC
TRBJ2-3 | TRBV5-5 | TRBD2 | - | CASRQAGGSDTQYF | TGTGCCAGCAGGCAAGCGGGGGGCTCAGATACGCAGTATTTT
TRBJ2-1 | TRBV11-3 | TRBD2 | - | CASSLRTSGLNEQFF | TGTGCCAGCAGCTTGCGGACTAGCGGCCTCAATGAGCAGTTCTTC
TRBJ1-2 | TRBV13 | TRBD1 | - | CASSVWSEQGHFNYGYTF | TGTGCCAGCAGCGTATGGTCAGAACAGGGGCATTTTAACTATGGCTACACCTTC
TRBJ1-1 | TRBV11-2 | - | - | CASSLGLLMNTEAFF | TGTGCCAGCAGCTTAGGTTTACTTATGAACACTGAAGCTTTCTTT
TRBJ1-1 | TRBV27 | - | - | CASSDDGGRTEAFF | TGTGCCAGCAGTGACGACGGGGGGCGCACTGAAGCTTTCTTT
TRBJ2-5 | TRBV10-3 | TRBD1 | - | CASGQGQETQYF | TGTGCCAGCGGACAGGGTCAAGAGACCCAGTACTTC
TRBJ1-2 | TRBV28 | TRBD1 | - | CANRDRDYGYTF | TGTGCCAACCGGGACAGGGACTATGGCTACACCTTC
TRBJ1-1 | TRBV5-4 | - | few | CASSSGGGEAFF | TGTGCCAGCAGCTCCGGCGGGGGTGAAGCTTTCTTT
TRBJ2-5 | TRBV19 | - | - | CASAPGTQETQYF | TGTGCCAGTGCGCCAGGGACCCAGGAGACCCAGTACTTC
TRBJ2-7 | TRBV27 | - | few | CASSRGDGIYEQYF | TGTGCCAGCAGTCGGGGAGACGGCATCTACGAGCAGTACTTC
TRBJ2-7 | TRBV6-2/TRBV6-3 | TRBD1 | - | CASSPWTGSYEQYF | TGTGCCAGCAGTCCCTGGACAGGGAGCTACGAGCAGTACTTC
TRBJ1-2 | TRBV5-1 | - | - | CASSSPGANNYGYTF | TGCGCCAGCAGCTCCCCGGGGGCAAACAACTATGGCTACACCTTC
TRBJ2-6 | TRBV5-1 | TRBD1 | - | CASSGGTGPISGANVLTF | TGCGCCAGCAGCGGGGGGACAGGGCCTATCTCTGGGGCCAACGTCCTGACTTTC
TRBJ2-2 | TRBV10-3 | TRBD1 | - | CAISVRTGNTGELFF | TGTGCCATCAGTGTTAGGACAGGGAACACCGGGGAGCTGTTTTTT
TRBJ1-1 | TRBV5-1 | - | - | CASSRTSNTEAFF | TGCGCCAGCAGCAGGACATCAAACACTGAAGCTTTCTTT
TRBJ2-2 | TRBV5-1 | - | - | CASSLVQGFGGELFF | TGCGCCAGCAGCTTGGTTCAGGGCTTCGGTGGGGAGCTGTTTTTT
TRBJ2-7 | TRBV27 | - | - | CASSSWGPYEQYF | TGTGCCAGCAGTTCATGGGGACCCTACGAGCAGTACTTC
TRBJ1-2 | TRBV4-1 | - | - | CASSQDLSYGYTF | TGCGCCAGCAGCCAAGATCTTTCCTATGGCTACACCTTC
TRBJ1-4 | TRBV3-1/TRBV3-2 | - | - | CASSRPFGGEKLFF | TGTGCCAGCAGCCGACCTTTTGGGGGTGAAAAACTGTTTTTT
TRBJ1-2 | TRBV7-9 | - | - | CASTVSMNYGYTF | TGTGCCAGCACCGTCTCAATGAACTATGGCTACACCTTC
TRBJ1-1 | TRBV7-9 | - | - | CASRDGTLNTEAFF | TGTGCCAGCAGGGACGGGACACTCAACACTGAAGCTTTCTTT
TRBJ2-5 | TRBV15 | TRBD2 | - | CATSREGGMETQYF | TGTGCCACCAGCAGAGAGGGGGGGATGGAGACCCAGTACTTC
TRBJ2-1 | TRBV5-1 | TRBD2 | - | CASSFPSGGPYNEQFF | TGCGCCAGCAGCTTTCCTAGCGGGGGGCCCTACAATGAGCAGTTCTTC
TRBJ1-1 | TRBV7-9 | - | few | CASSLQYMNTEAFF | TGTGCCAGCAGCCTACAGTACATGAACACTGAAGCTTTCTTT
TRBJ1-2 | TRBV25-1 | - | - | CASSGGTLIGGYTF | TGTGCCAGCAGTGGGGGGACTTTAATTGGAGGCTACACCTTC
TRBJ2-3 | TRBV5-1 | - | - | CASSFYTGLPDTQYF | TGCGCCAGCAGCTTTTATACAGGGCTCCCAGATACGCAGTATTTT
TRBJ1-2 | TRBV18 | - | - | CASSQDGPNYGYTF | TGTGCCAGCTCACAAGACGGGCCTAACTATGGCTACACCTTC
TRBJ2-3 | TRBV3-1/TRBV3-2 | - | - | CASSQENPTPSTDTQYF | TGTGCCAGCAGCCAAGAAAATCCCACGCCCAGCACAGATACGCAGTATTTT
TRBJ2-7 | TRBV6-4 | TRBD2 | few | CASTDSGASSYEQYF | TGTGCCAGCACAGATAGCGGGGCTAGCTCCTACGAGCAGTACTTC
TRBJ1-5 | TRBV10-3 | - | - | CAISDRGQPQHF | TGTGCCATCAGTGATCGGGGTCAGCCCCAGCATTTT
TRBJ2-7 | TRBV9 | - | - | CASSVGLWVEQYF | TGTGCCAGCAGCGTAGGTCTTTGGGTTGAGCAGTACTTC
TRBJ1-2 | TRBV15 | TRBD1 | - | CATSRDWDRSGYTF | TGTGCCACCAGCAGAGATTGGGACAGAAGTGGCTACACCTTC
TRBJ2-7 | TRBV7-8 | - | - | CASSLEGFYEQYF | TGTGCCAGCAGCTTAGAAGGATTCTACGAGCAGTACTTC
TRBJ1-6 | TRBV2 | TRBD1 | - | CASSPDRGNSPLHF | TGTGCCAGCAGCCCGGACAGGGGGAATTCACCCCTCCACTTT
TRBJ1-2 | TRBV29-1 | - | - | CSVDEQALYGYTF | TGCAGCGTTGATGAGCAGGCTCTCTATGGCTACACCTTC
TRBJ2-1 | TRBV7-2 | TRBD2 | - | CASSSRTSGGGYNEQFF | TGTGCCAGCAGCTCCCGGACTAGCGGGGGGGGCTACAATGAGCAGTTCTTC
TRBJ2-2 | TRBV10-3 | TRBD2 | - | CAISDPSLAGGLNTGELFF | TGTGCCATCAGTGACCCCTCACTAGCGGGGGGACTCAACACCGGGGAGCTGTTTTTT
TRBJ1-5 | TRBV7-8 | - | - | CASSLGQGSSQPQHF | TGTGCCAGCAGCTTGGGCCAGGGGTCTTCTCAGCCCCAGCATTTT
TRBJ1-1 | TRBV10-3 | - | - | CAIQAYMNTEAFF | TGTGCCATACAGGCCTACATGAACACTGAAGCTTTCTTT
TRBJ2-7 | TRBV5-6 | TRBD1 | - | CASSLGQGVSYEQYF | TGTGCCAGCAGCTTAGGACAGGGAGTTTCCTACGAGCAGTACTTC
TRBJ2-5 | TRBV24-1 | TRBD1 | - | CATSDPSRGYQETQYF | TGTGCCACCAGTGATCCGTCCAGGGGGTACCAAGAGACCCAGTACTTC
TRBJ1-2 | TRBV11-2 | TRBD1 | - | CASSFSQDRVYGYTF | TGTGCCAGCAGCTTCAGTCAGGACAGGGTCTATGGCTACACCTTC
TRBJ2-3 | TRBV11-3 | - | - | CASSLTSATDTQYF | TGTGCCAGCAGCTTGACATCGGCCACAGATACGCAGTATTTT
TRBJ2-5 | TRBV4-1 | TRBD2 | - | CASSQQLAGVGETQYF | TGCGCCAGCAGCCAACAACTAGCGGGGGTAGGAGAGACCCAGTACTTC